The rows below give T cell receptor beta chains drawn from one sample of a study of cytomegalovirus exposure and HLA in healthy donors. Profiled with immunoSEQ multiplex PCR; TCRdb holds only in-frame clones, not every one. The top ten hold 2.5% to 3.5% of the sample, which has more than 95,000 clones, around 74% seen once. The sample comprised PBMCs. The receptors originated from a female donor in good health and CMV-seropositive. CDR3s include the opening cysteine and the closing phenylalanine or tryptophan. The D gene is left open where the match is weak. Only part of the rows carry a size: once, few, many, or a class if the clone is expanded.

>TRBJ2-1|-|-|TRBV11-1
TGTGCCAGCAGCGGAGGGCGGATCTACAATGAGCAGTTCTTC
CASSGGRIYNEQFF
>TRBJ2-3|-|TRBD2|TRBV2
TGTGCCAGTGGACTAGAAGCAGATACGCAGTATTTT
CASGLEADTQYF
>TRBJ1-2|once|-|TRBV15
TGTGCCACCAGCAGAGTCGACAGGCGTAACTATGGCTACACCTTC
CATSRVDRRNYGYTF
>TRBJ1-1|few|TRBD1|TRBV2
TGTGCCAGCAGTGAGCAGGGGGTCGGCACTGAAGCTTTCTTT
CASSEQGVGTEAFF
>TRBJ2-7|medium-sized|-|TRBV5-6
TGTGCCAGCAGCTTGGATCTGACAGGAGACGAGCAGTACTTC
CASSLDLTGDEQYF
>TRBJ2-7|-|-|TRBV6-5
TGTGCCAGCAGTTACTCAGGGGCAAGCAACGAGCAGTACTTC
CASSYSGASNEQYF
>TRBJ2-1|-|TRBD2|TRBV6-4
TGTGCCAGCAGTGACTCGGGACTAGCGGAGTACAATGAGCAGTTCTTC
CASSDSGLAEYNEQFF
>TRBJ2-7|-|-|TRBV4-1
TGCGCCAGCAGCCAGCCACCTGAGGGCGAGCAGTACTTC
CASSQPPEGEQYF
>TRBJ1-1|-|-|TRBV5-1
TGCGCCGGCAGCTTCGGGTGGGGGAGGGCTGAAGCTTTCTTT
CAGSFGWGRAEAFF
>TRBJ1-1|-|-|TRBV4-1
TGCGCCAGCAGCCCCGGAGGGAGCCGAGGGGCTGAAGCTTTCTTT
CASSPGGSRGAEAFF
>TRBJ1-3|few|-|TRBV28
TGTGCCAGCAGTCTCGGAGGGACCATATATTTT
CASSLGGTIYF
>TRBJ2-3|few|TRBD2|TRBV11-3
TGTGCCAGCAGCTACGGACTAGCGGGTACCACAGATACGCAGTATTTT
CASSYGLAGTTDTQYF
>TRBJ1-2|-|-|TRBV29-1
TGCAGCGTTGAAGAGAAGTTTGAGAGTGGCTACACCTTC
CSVEEKFESGYTF
>TRBJ1-5|-|-|TRBV6-1
TGTGCCAGCAGCTCCGACAACCGGGATAAGCCCCAGCATTTT
CASSSDNRDKPQHF
>TRBJ1-2|few|-|TRBV28
TGTGCCAGCACCACGGTGGACAGATACTATGGCTACACCTTC
CASTTVDRYYGYTF
>TRBJ2-1|few|-|TRBV20-1
TGCAGTGCTAGAGATCGTGAGCAGTTCTTC
CSARDREQFF
>TRBJ2-7|-|TRBD2|TRBV2
TGTGCCAGCAGTGACTTAGCGGGAGGAGGGGAGCAGTACTTC
CASSDLAGGGEQYF
>TRBJ1-4|-|-|TRBV30
TGTGCCTGGACCTTATACAGGGAGAATGAAAAACTGTTTTTT
CAWTLYRENEKLFF
>TRBJ2-7|-|-|TRBV7-2
TGTGCCAGCAGCACCGACCAGGGCTATTTCTCCGAGCAGTACTTC
CASSTDQGYFSEQYF
>TRBJ1-4|-|-|TRBV4-1
TGCGCCAGCAGCGAAGAGGGACACCAGTCAGCGGCTAATGAAAAACTGTTTTTT
CASSEEGHQSAANEKLFF
>TRBJ1-4|-|-|TRBV4-2
TGTGCCAGCAGCCAAGACAGACCAGAGCCGGGGGTGTTTTTT
CASSQDRPEPGVFF
>TRBJ1-1|-|-|TRBV7-8
TGTGCCAGCAGCCAGGGGCAGGGAGGGATGAACACTGAAGCTTTCTTT
CASSQGQGGMNTEAFF
>TRBJ2-5|-|TRBD1|TRBV28
TGTGCCAGCAGTCTTACAGGGGTTCAGTACTTC
CASSLTGVQYF
>TRBJ1-1|-|-|TRBV5-1
TGCGCCAGCAGTTACCTGCGGGGGGACACTGAAGCTTTCTTT
CASSYLRGDTEAFF
>TRBJ2-7|-|-|TRBV28
TGTGCCAGCAGTTTAGGCGGCGAGCAGTACTTC
CASSLGGEQYF
>TRBJ1-5|-|-|TRBV7-2
TGTGCCAGCAGCTACACTCAATCAGGGCCCCAGCATTTT
CASSYTQSGPQHF
>TRBJ2-3|-|-|TRBV29-1
TGCAGCGTTGAAGGGAGAGCCACAGATACGCAGTATTTT
CSVEGRATDTQYF
>TRBJ1-2|-|-|TRBV7-9
TGTGCCAGCAGCTCTAAGTCAGCGGGCTTTGGAGGCTACACCTTC
CASSSKSAGFGGYTF
>TRBJ2-7|-|TRBD1|TRBV29-1
TGCAGCGTTTACACTAAGACCGGGACAGCCCAAATTTTC
CSVYTKTGTAQIF
>TRBJ1-3|-|TRBD1|TRBV7-2
TGTGCCAGCAGCTACCGGGACAGGGAGGGAAACACCATATATTTT
CASSYRDREGNTIYF
>TRBJ2-1|-|TRBD2|TRBV9
TGTGCCAGCAGCGTAGCTAGCGGGAGGGCCTACAATGAGCAGTTCTTC
CASSVASGRAYNEQFF
>TRBJ1-1|-|TRBD1|TRBV27
TGTGCCAGCAGAACAGGGGTTGAAGCTTTCTTT
CASRTGVEAFF
>TRBJ2-3|-|-|TRBV5-8
TGTGCCAGCAGCATGGGACTGGCAATTACAGATACGCAGTATTTT
CASSMGLAITDTQYF
>TRBJ1-2|-|TRBD1|TRBV6-6
TGTGCCAGCAGTACCTCGGGACAGGACTATGGCTACACCTTC
CASSTSGQDYGYTF
>TRBJ2-3|-|-|TRBV2
TGTGCCAGCACAGGCTGGGCAGCCCCGGGGACAGATACGCAGTATTTT
CASTGWAAPGTDTQYF
>TRBJ1-2|-|-|TRBV4-1
TGCGCCAGCAGCCAAGATGGGGGGAGGGGGTGGTATGGCTATGGCTACACCTTC
CASSQDGGRGWYGYGYTF
>TRBJ1-1|-|-|TRBV18
TGTGCCAGCTCACCGTCGAGGCAGACCCCTGAAGCTTTCTTT
CASSPSRQTPEAFF
>TRBJ2-1|-|-|TRBV6-5
TGTGCCAGCAGTTACCTAGGACAAGGAAATGAGCAGTTCTTC
CASSYLGQGNEQFF
>TRBJ2-6|-|-|TRBV11-2
TGTGCCAGCAGCTTAGATCAGGGGCTGCCCTCCGGCGTCCTGACTTTC
CASSLDQGLPSGVLTF
>TRBJ2-5|-|TRBD1|TRBV2
TGTGCCAGCAAACGGGACAGCCCCGGAAGAGAGACCCAGTACTTC
CASKRDSPGRETQYF
>TRBJ1-6|few|TRBD1|TRBV6-4
TGTGCCAGCAGTAACAGGGGTGGCCTTAATTCACCCCTCCACTTT
CASSNRGGLNSPLHF
>TRBJ1-2|-|-|TRBV4-2
TGTGCCAGCAGCCAAGACGAGGGGCAGGGGTATGGCTACACCTTC
CASSQDEGQGYGYTF
>TRBJ1-5|-|TRBD1|TRBV23-1
TGCGCCAGCAGTCACAACCCGACAGGGTCCGATCAGCCCCAGCATTTT
CASSHNPTGSDQPQHF
>TRBJ2-1|-|TRBD2|TRBV6-4
TGTGCCAGCAGTGACTCGACTAGCGGATACAATGAGCAGTTCTTC
CASSDSTSGYNEQFF
>TRBJ1-2|-|-|TRBV29-1
TGCAGCGTTGACAGGAGTGGAGGCTATGGCTACACCTTC
CSVDRSGGYGYTF
>TRBJ1-1|-|-|TRBV7-9
TGTGCCAGCAGCTTCAGGGGTAACACTGAAGCTTTCTTT
CASSFRGNTEAFF
>TRBJ1-2|-|-|TRBV4-3
TGCGCCAGCAGCCAAAGTAACAGGGAAGGACGCTACACCTTC
CASSQSNREGRYTF
>TRBJ1-1|-|TRBD1|TRBV28
TGTGCCAGCAGCCGTCCTATAGGGGGCCCAGACCTTGAAGCTTTCTTT
CASSRPIGGPDLEAFF
>TRBJ2-2|-|TRBD1|TRBV4-2
TGTGCCAGCAGCCAAGATCCCCCAGGGGGCAACACCGGGGAGCTGTTTTTT
CASSQDPPGGNTGELFF
>TRBJ2-3|-|TRBD2|TRBV5-1
TGCGCCAGCAGCCCGGGGGGAATGGATACGCAGTATTTT
CASSPGGMDTQYF
>TRBJ1-2|-|-|TRBV7-2
TGTGCCAGCAGCCGGGGGGCCCGGGGTGGCTACACCTTC
CASSRGARGGYTF
>TRBJ1-4|-|TRBD1|TRBV5-8
TGTGCCAGCAGCTTGGGGGACAGGATTCGCTCCAATGAAAAACTGTTTTTT
CASSLGDRIRSNEKLFF
>TRBJ1-1|once|-|TRBV5-1
TGCGCCAGCAGCTTGGTAGGACAGCAGGGCCTGGATGCTTTCTTT
CASSLVGQQGLDAFF